Shown below are 9 T cell receptor beta chains from a single sample sequenced in a study of T cell clonality in common variable immunodeficiency. TCRdb's copy holds only in-frame clones and misses some; the assay was immunoSEQ multiplex PCR. The data show over 35,000 clones, none appearing only once, with about 0.68% held by the ten largest. Sequences were obtained from peripheral blood mononuclear cells. The receptors derive from a person between 18 and 75 years old in good health.

This clone was seen at least ten times. Sequencing ends 3 residues short of the CDR3 end; the germline J gene provides the rest. The chain recombines TRBV18 with TRBJ1-4; 11 bases are a match to TRBD1. CDR3 length: 21 amino acids. CDR1 is KGHSH, CDR2 LQKENI, per germline. V was pared by 3 bases and J by 6 bases, with 21 bases of the junction left unmatched. The sequenced part of the CDR3 DNA is TGTGCCAGCTCACCCGGGACAGGGGGTACCGGGTCCCCGACCCCCTATGAAAAA. Its protein product is CASSPGTGGTGSPTPYEK. The full-length CDR3 reads as CASSPGTGGTGSPTPYEKLFF.

This clone showed up many times. The read ends 3 residues early relative to the CDR3; the germline J gene fills the gap. The chain has TRBV7-2 and TRBJ1-2; D call uncertain. CDR3 length equals 15 residues. From germline, CDR1 is SGHTA and CDR2 FQGNSA. Trimming removed 1 base at V and 1 base at J, with 10 bases between. The CDR3 reads CASSLVPGNNYGYTF. The sequenced part of the CDR3 DNA is TGTGCCAGCAGCTTAGTGCCAGGAAATAACTATGGC.

With respect to this clone: The read is 3 residues too short to cover the CDR3 end, so that end is filled in from the germline J gene. The chain combines TRBV5-1 with TRBJ1-2, with D unresolved. The CDR3 sequence is 13 residues long. The V gene lost 5 bases and the J gene lost 0 bases, with 8 bases spanning the gap. Germline V CDR1 and CDR2: SGHRS, YFSETQ. The sequenced part of the CDR3 DNA is TGCGCCAGCAGGGCGGGAGCTAACTATGGC. Its translation: CASRAGANYG. The whole CDR3 reads CASRAGANYGYTF.

This clone was found many times. The read stops 3 residues short of the end of the CDR3; the missing end is completed from the germline J gene. The V call is TRBV2, the J call TRBJ1-5; maybe TRBD1 (5 bases). The CDR3 loop spans 14 amino acids. With 4 bases removed from V and 0 bases from J, the gap between germline ends came to 7 bases. Germline CDR1 reads SNHLY; CDR2 reads FYNNEI. The CDR3 sequence is CASSVGPSNQPQHF. The sequenced CDR3 bases are TGTGCCAGCAGTGTGGGGCCTAGCAATCAGCCC.

This clone was observed many times. The CDR3 is cut off 3 residues early in the read; its end comes from the germline J gene. The chain couples TRBV20-1 to TRBJ2-3; 9 bases agree with TRBD1. The germline CDR1 and CDR2 sequences are DFQATT and SNEGSKA (reference sequence). This CDR3 is built from 17 residues. V gave up 5 bases and J gave up 0 bases; unmatched junction bases: 12. The CDR3 spells CSASAITGGPSTDTQYF. CDR3 DNA, as far as it was read: TGCAGTGCTTCCGCAATTACAGGGGGCCCTAGCACAGATACG.

This clone appeared many times. The read terminates 3 residues ahead of where the CDR3 ends, so the germline J gene completes it. The chain joins TRBV11-3 to TRBJ2-5, with D perhaps matching TRBD1 (5 bases). The CDR3 spans 15 residues. The ends were cut back, 1 base at V and 2 bases at J, with 11 bases in the middle. Germline assignment: CDR1 SGHNT and CDR2 YENEEA. The CDR3 bases that were read are TGTGCCAGCAGCTTAGGCAGGGCCCAACAAGAGACC. Its translation is CASSLGRAQQET. The entire CDR3 protein reads CASSLGRAQQETQYF.

In this sample, this clone turned up many times. The sequence runs out 3 residues before the end of the CDR3; the remainder is reconstructed from the germline J gene. This chain joins TRBV13 and TRBJ2-5, with D unclear. There are 13 residues in the CDR3. Looked up from germline, CDR1 is PRHDT and CDR2 is FYEKMQ (reference sequence). V lost 0 bases and J 5 bases, leaving 7 bases between the germline ends. The covered CDR3 bases are TGTGCCAGCAGCTTAGGCCAGGCGGAGACC. Its protein product is CASSLGQAET. The whole CDR3 is CASSLGQAETQYF.

This clone was observed many times. The CDR3 reads CASSPGGGWETQYF. Incomplete CDR3 DNA: TGTGCCAGCAGCCCTGGCGGGGGGTGGGAGACC. The V gene is TRBV9, the J gene TRBJ2-5, with 8 bases that match TRBD2. The read halts 3 residues ahead of the CDR3 end, with the missing end drawn from the germline J gene. V shed 4 bases and J 5 bases; nucleotides not matched to a gene: 7. Per germline, CDR1 SGDLS and CDR2 YYNGEE. The CDR3 consists of 14 residues.

This clone was seen ten or more times. Read sequence stops 3 residues before the CDR3 end, and the germline J gene provides the missing end. The chain joins TRBV18 to TRBJ1-3, with TRBD1 matching over 8 bases. Germline V gives CDR1 KGHSH, CDR2 LQKENI. The trim removed 4 bases at V and 2 bases at J, leaving 7 bases unmatched. The CDR3 sequence is 16 residues long. CDR3 DNA (partial): TGTGCCAGCTCACTCGGACAGGGAGAGGCTGGAAACACC. This translates into CASSLGQGEAGNT. The CDR3 reads in full as CASSLGQGEAGNTIYF.